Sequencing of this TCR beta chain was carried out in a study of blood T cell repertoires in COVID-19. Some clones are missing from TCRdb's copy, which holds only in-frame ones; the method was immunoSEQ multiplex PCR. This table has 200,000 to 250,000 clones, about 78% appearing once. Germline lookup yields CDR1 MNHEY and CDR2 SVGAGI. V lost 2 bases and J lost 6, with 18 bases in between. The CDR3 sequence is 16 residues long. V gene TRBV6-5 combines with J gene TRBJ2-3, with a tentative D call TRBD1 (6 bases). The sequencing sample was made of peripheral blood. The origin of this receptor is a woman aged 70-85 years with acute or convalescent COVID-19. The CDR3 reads CASSYRGQGWGDTQYF. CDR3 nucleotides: TGTGCCAGCAGTTACCGAGGGCAGGGGTGGGGGGATACGCAGTATTTT.